This T cell receptor beta chain was recovered during a study of monozygotic twins with cystic fibrosis. Findings and caveats of the study: V usage most resembled the co-twin in 13 of 16 pairs. The repertoire was suggested to be naive-dominated, clonality median approximately 0.0098. Monozygotic CF twin pairs shared significantly more nucleotide-identical clonotypes than unrelated CF individuals did.

About this clone: The antigen is undetermined.

Profiling relied on immunoSEQ multiplex PCR, and the TCRdb table lists in-frame clones only, not all of them. The table lists 30,000 or so clones, around 96% of them singletons. Germline CDR1 MNHEY, CDR2 SMNVEV (reference sequence). The junction had 2 bases not matched to a gene; V was cut back by 4 bases and J by 8 bases. CDR3 length: 13 amino acids. The receptor was isolated from a girl aged 2 to 10 with cystic fibrosis. The sequenced material came from blood. The rearrangement joins TRBV27 to TRBJ2-1; 10 bases map to TRBD2. The CDR3 region is CASSSGTSDEQFF. For the CDR3, the DNA is TGTGCCAGCAGTTCCGGGACTAGCGATGAGCAGTTCTTC.